This TCR beta chain was identified in a study of early T cells in non-severe SARS-CoV-2 infection (dated by TCRdb to about 2021). With regard to the full study: Bulk RNA from unsorted whole blood was used for TCR sequencing, so alpha and beta chains could not be paired. The research as a whole found: VDJdb matching was skewed toward anti-spike CD8 responses and likely underestimated virus-specific expansions by missing private and CD4 specificities.

Set within a cohort of healthcare workers in London, UK, this nested case-control study involved weekly PCR testing of nasopharyngeal swabs along with blood sampling. Healthcare workers were recruited during the week of the UK lockdown, between 23 and 31 March 2020, and followed weekly for up to about 15 weeks. This clonotype was seen repeatedly, ten times or more. Its cognate antigen has yet to be identified. Nothing much larger sits one base from this clone, and base qualities are not available. V is pared back by 5 bases and J by 0 bases, with 7 bases lying between the germline termini. The CDR3, from cysteine to phenylalanine, totals 13 residues. The entry retains the CDR3 DNA only, 39 bases that are in frame from base 1. The germline V gene provides CDR1 MNHEY and CDR2 SVGAGI. Receptors were amplified or captured by 5' RACE. Instrument used: NextSeq 500. The TCR library protocol attached unique molecular identifiers to individual cDNA molecules to correct for sequencing error and PCR bias. Both TCR alpha and beta chains were sequenced, and tight co-correlation was observed between alpha and beta sequence abundances in each sample. In the original analysis: Decombinator V4 was used to perform V gene, J gene and CDR3 annotation of TCR sequences. Expanded TCRs were defined as changing significantly between any two time points under a Poisson model with p below 0.0001. TCR abundances were normalised to the total number of TCRs sequenced per sample and expressed as counts per million. MAIT TCRs were defined by TRAV1-2 paired with TRAJ12, TRAJ20 or TRAJ33, and iNKT TCRs by TRAV10 paired with TRAJ18. VDJdb, accessed on 1 November 2021, was searched for TCRs annotated for CMV, EBV and SARS-CoV-2, and TCRs annotated for more than one antigen were excluded. TCRdb redid the processing of the public reads, applying fastp at Q25 and MiXCR, and retained in-frame beta chains. All rows with the same CDR3 protein become a single entry with the most common DNA and genes. These V and J calls are TCRdb output, not the study's own analysis. For this sample the table gives some 78,000 distinct CDR3 sequences, of which around 13% were detected only once. Approximately 6% of the sample goes to the ten largest clones.

Sequenced: whole blood. This chain joins TRBV6-5 to TRBJ2-5; too little of a D gene remains to name it. This receptor was identified in an adult who was a healthcare worker with PCR-confirmed SARS-CoV-2 infection or an uninfected control (not recorded which). The CDR3 reads as follows: CASSLGDQETQYF. The nucleotide sequence reads as follows: TGTGCCAGCAGTCTGGGCGACCAAGAGACCCAGTACTTC.